This T cell receptor beta chain was recovered during a study of blood T cell repertoires in COVID-19. The wider study: Samples came from the United States, Italy and Spain, spanning acute and convalescent COVID-19.

Germline assignment: CDR1 LNHNV and CDR2 YYDKDF (reference sequence). Trimming took 5 bases from V and 3 from J; bases not matched to a gene: 7. This CDR3 is built from 15 residues. Only in-frame clones appear in the TCRdb table, and some are missing; sequencing was by immunoSEQ multiplex PCR. Among about 200,000 clones listed, about 85% were seen once. This receptor was identified in a woman at least 80 years old with acute or convalescent COVID-19. Sequenced sample: peripheral blood. The rearrangement joins TRBV15 to TRBJ2-7; TRBD2 matches at 10 bases. The CDR3, as DNA: TGTGCCACCAGCGAAGCGACTAGCGGGCTCTACGAGCAGTACTTC. Encoded protein: CATSEATSGLYEQYF.